These 30 T cell receptor beta chains came from one sample sequenced in a study of shared clonotypes between healthy human individuals. Assay used: immunoSEQ multiplex PCR; TCRdb lists only in-frame clones, some missing. The sample records about 680,000 clones, around 73% being singletons. The sequenced sample consisted of memory CD4+ T cells sorted from blood. Sample subset: CD45RA-negative fraction. Source of these receptors: a woman in her 30s in good health.

The chain is built from TRBV27 and TRBJ1-1; 7 positions match TRBD1. The CDR3 consists of 14 residues. Germline CDR1 is MNHEY and CDR2 is SMNVEV (reference sequence). The V gene end was trimmed by 5 bases and the J gene end by 2 bases; junction bases not matched to a gene: 5. CDR3 sequence (DNA): TGTGCCAGCAGTCACAGGGGCTATAACACTGAAGCTTTCTTT. As protein: CASSHRGYNTEAFF.

This chain joins TRBV19 and TRBJ2-2; TRBD2 matches at 7 bases. The CDR3 sequence is 17 residues long. The V and J ends lost 9 bases and 7 bases, in that order; junction bases with no gene match: 20. The germline CDR1 and CDR2 sequences are LNHDA and SQIVND (reference sequence). CDR3 region: CASRGGAASGNYGELFF. As DNA, the CDR3 is TGTGCCAGCCGAGGTGGGGCGGCTAGCGGAAACTACGGGGAGCTGTTTTTT.

J is TRBJ2-3 and V is TRBV6-1; 12 positions agree with TRBD2. This CDR3 is 20 amino acids long. Losses at the gene ends were 3 bases for V and 5 bases for J; bases not matched to a gene: 18. Germline V CDR1 and CDR2: MNHNS, SASEGT. DNA for the CDR3: TGTGCCAGCAGTGAGCACGACGGGACTAGCGGGCTTACCTGGGGAGATACGCAGTATTTT. Amino acid sequence: CASSEHDGTSGLTWGDTQYF.

The rearrangement joins TRBV2 to TRBJ2-7; 8 nucleotides match TRBD1. Germline CDR1 and CDR2: SNHLY and FYNNEI. The CDR3 has 13 residues. Germline trimming cut 4 bases from V and 6 bases from J; bases unmatched to any gene: 5. The CDR3 DNA reads TGTGCCAGCAGTGCAGGGGGCTCGTTCGAGCAGTACTTC. As protein: CASSAGGSFEQYF.

V is TRBV28 and J is TRBJ2-4; no definite D call. There are 12 residues in the CDR3. V gave up 6 bases and J gave up 7 bases, with 10 bases separating them. Germline V lookup: CDR1 MDHEN, CDR2 SYDVKM. The CDR3 is CASSTTGNIQYF. CDR3 coding DNA: TGTGCCAGCAGCACGACTGGTAACATTCAGTACTTC.

This clone showed up just a few times. The CDR3 spells CSVLRGGSSYEQYF. DNA for the CDR3: TGCAGCGTCCTCCGGGGCGGCAGCTCCTACGAGCAGTACTTC. This chain joins TRBV29-1 and TRBJ2-7; perhaps D is TRBD1 or TRBD2 (5 bases each). This CDR3 is built from 14 residues. The V end was cut by 6 bases, the J end by 0 bases, with 15 bases between. CDR1 is SQVTM and CDR2 is ANQGSEA in the germline V gene.

J is TRBJ1-1 and V is TRBV9; D uncertain. The CDR3 loop spans 13 amino acids. Germline V gene lookup returns CDR1 SGDLS and CDR2 YYNGEE. Between the trimmed V and J ends, which lost 3 bases and 4 bases, there was a span of 10 bases. CDR3 nucleotides: TGTGCCAGCAGCGGGCACACGTTCACTGAAGCTTTCTTT. Protein sequence: CASSGHTFTEAFF.

The rearrangement joins TRBV27 to TRBJ1-2; D is ambiguous. This CDR3 comprises 12 residues. V dropped 6 bases and J dropped 6 bases, with 11 bases sitting between them. Germline-derived CDR1 and CDR2 are MNHEY and SMNVEV (reference sequence). This chain's CDR3 is CASRRSSNGYTF. DNA for the CDR3: TGTGCCAGCAGGAGGAGTAGCAATGGCTACACCTTC.

V and J are TRBV6-5 and TRBJ2-5; TRBD2 matches at 8 bases. With 6 bases clipped from V and 2 bases from J, the junction kept 8 bases outside the gene matches. Germline V gives CDR1 MNHEY, CDR2 SVGAGI. The CDR3 covers 15 residues. The CDR3 is CASSRVAGIQETQYF. CDR3 bases: TGTGCCAGCAGCCGGGTAGCGGGGATACAAGAGACCCAGTACTTC.

This clone has only one observation. J is TRBJ1-2 and V is TRBV6-5, with 8 bases fitting TRBD1. The junction had 9 bases not matched to a gene; V was cut back by 6 bases and J by 3 bases. CDR1 and CDR2 from the germline V gene are MNHEY and SVGAGI. This CDR3 is built from 15 residues. The CDR3 is CASRPGGRGDYGYTF. The CDR3 coding sequence is TGTGCCAGCAGGCCAGGGGGCCGAGGGGACTATGGCTACACCTTC.

This clone occurred a few times. The chain combines TRBV6-1 with TRBJ1-6; 7 bases map to TRBD1. With 1 base clipped from V and 4 bases from J, the junction kept 1 base outside the gene matches. The germline CDR1 and CDR2 sequences are MNHNS and SASEGT. This CDR3 is 15 amino acids long. The CDR3: CASSEVGQYNSPLHF. CDR3 bases: TGTGCCAGCAGTGAAGTGGGACAGTATAATTCACCCCTCCACTTT.

The chain has TRBV5-5 and TRBJ2-5, with no clear D. Trimming shortened V by 4 bases and J by 4 bases, and 11 bases separated the two germline ends. The CDR3 is 13 residues long. Germline V lookup: CDR1 SGHKS, CDR2 YYEKEE (reference sequence). CDR3 sequence reads: CASSPAMGETQYF. The CDR3 DNA follows: TGTGCCAGCAGCCCCGCCATGGGAGAGACCCAGTACTTC.

This clone has a handful of counts. The rearrangement links TRBV11-2 to TRBJ2-6, with D uncertain. This CDR3 has 13 residues. The V gene lost 1 base and the J gene lost 9 bases, with 7 bases spanning the gap. Germline CDR1 and CDR2: SGHAT and FQNNGV. The CDR3 protein is CASSLGGDNVLTF. DNA of the CDR3: TGTGCCAGCAGCTTAGGAGGTGACAACGTCCTGACTTTC.

This clone was recorded a few times. The chain joins TRBV6-5 to TRBJ1-1, with D maybe TRBD1 (5 bases). CDR3 length equals 13 residues. Germline CDR1 MNHEY, CDR2 SVGAGI. V was cut by 2 bases and J by 3 bases, with 7 bases left in between. The CDR3 loop is CASSYEGDTEAFF. The CDR3 nucleotides are TGTGCCAGCAGTTACGAAGGGGACACTGAAGCTTTCTTT.

This chain uses TRBV7-2 with TRBJ2-1; 8 positions match TRBD1. This CDR3 spans 14 amino acids. Trimming took 5 bases from V and 3 from J; bases not matched to a gene: 3. CDR1 SGHTA and CDR2 FQGNSA come from the germline V gene. Here the CDR3 DNA reads TGTGCCAGCAGCGTACAGGGGGGCTACAATGAGCAGTTCTTC. Its protein is CASSVQGGYNEQFF. The whole variable domain, filled in from reference TRBV7-2 and TRBJ2-1, reads GAGVSQSPSNKVTEKGKDVELRCDPISGHTALYWYRQSLGQGLEFLIYFQGNSAPDKSGLPSDRFSAERTGGSVSTLTIQRTQQEDSAVYLCASSVQGGYNEQFFGPGTRLTVL.

V and J are TRBV19 and TRBJ1-1; D is ambiguous. Germline V CDR1 and CDR2: LNHDA, SQIVND (reference sequence). V dropped 3 bases and J dropped 1 base, with 6 bases sitting between them. CDR3 length: 13 residues. CDR3 sequence (DNA): TGTGCCAGTAGTATTACCCAGAACACTGAAGCTTTCTTT. Translated, it gives CASSITQNTEAFF.

DNA of the CDR3: TGTGCCAGCAGTTTTGGGACAGGGAAGTTCGAAGCTTTCTTT. The encoded protein is CASSFGTGKFEAFF. This chain links TRBV27 with TRBJ1-1; 9 nucleotides line up with TRBD1. Germline CDR1 MNHEY, CDR2 SMNVEV (reference sequence). This CDR3 spans 14 amino acids. The ends lost 3 bases at V and 8 bases at J; junction bases unmatched: 7.

The chain recombines TRBV4-2 with TRBJ1-5, with 12 bases lining up with TRBD1. V gave up 4 bases and J gave up 7 bases; unmatched junction bases: 8. CDR1 LGHNA and CDR2 YNFKEQ come from the germline V gene. This CDR3 comprises 16 residues. This CDR3 reads CASSLESGTGGQPQHF. The CDR3 region has the DNA TGTGCCAGCAGCCTAGAGTCCGGGACAGGGGGCCAGCCCCAGCATTTT.

The J gene is TRBJ1-2, the V gene TRBV5-1; no clear D. The ends were cut back, 0 bases at V and 4 bases at J, with 13 bases in the middle. This CDR3 comprises 15 residues. Germline assignment: CDR1 SGHRS and CDR2 YFSETQ. The DNA for the CDR3 is TGCGCCAGCAGCTTGGAATTCTCGGGGTTCTATGGCTACACCTTC. Translation gives CASSLEFSGFYGYTF.

Note on this clone: Other DNA sequences in the same sample also yield this CDR3. The chain has TRBV28 and TRBJ1-2, with D maybe TRBD1 (6 bases). Germline V gene lookup returns CDR1 MDHEN and CDR2 SYDVKM. The V gene lost 2 bases and the J gene lost 2 bases, with 6 bases spanning the gap. CDR3 length equals 13 residues. The CDR3 here is CASSLRGNYGYTF. The CDR3 DNA reads TGTGCCAGCAGTTTAAGGGGGAACTATGGCTACACCTTC.

The J gene is TRBJ2-2, the V gene TRBV7-8; D unclear. Trimming stripped 6 bases from V and 6 bases from J, with 14 bases between. Germline V gives CDR1 SGHVS, CDR2 FQNEAQ. The CDR3 is 14 residues long. The CDR3, as DNA: TGTGCCAGCAGACTATTTATGGACGCCGGGGAGCTGTTTTTT. This codes for CASRLFMDAGELFF.

This chain connects TRBV27 to TRBJ2-1; 7 positions agree with TRBD2. Trimming cost V 9 bases and J 5 bases; bases outside gene matches: 7. The CDR3 covers 13 residues. Germline assignment: CDR1 MNHEY and CDR2 SMNVEV (reference sequence). CDR3 sequence: CASKAGLHNEQFF. CDR3 bases: TGTGCCAGTAAAGCGGGACTTCACAATGAGCAGTTCTTC.

This clone has more than one count but fewer than ten. The gene calls are TRBV5-1 and TRBJ2-1; 8 positions match TRBD1. CDR3 length: 15 residues. V dropped 7 bases and J dropped 4; count of bases not matched to a gene: 10. Germline CDR1 and CDR2: SGHRS and YFSETQ. This CDR3 reads CASGRQGAPYNEQFF. DNA for the CDR3: TGCGCCAGCGGGCGGCAGGGGGCGCCTTACAATGAGCAGTTCTTC.

The rearrangement joins TRBV2 to TRBJ2-5; 10 nucleotides agree with TRBD2. The J segment lost 1 base and the V segment lost 7 bases, leaving 3 bases of the junction unmatched. The germline CDR1 and CDR2 sequences are SNHLY and FYNNEI. This CDR3 is 14 amino acids long. This CDR3 reads CASKLAGSQETQYF. The DNA for the CDR3 is TGTGCCAGCAAACTAGCGGGGAGCCAAGAGACCCAGTACTTC.

J is TRBJ2-5 and V is TRBV29-1; 9 bases line up with TRBD1. The CDR3 is made up of 14 amino acids. J was trimmed by 4 bases and V by 6 bases; bases with no gene match: 9. Germline CDR1 is SQVTM and CDR2 is ANQGSEA. The CDR3 nucleotides read TGCAGCGTACAGGACAGGGGAGCGTTAGAGACCCAGTACTTC. Encoded protein: CSVQDRGALETQYF.

This chain uses TRBV25-1 with TRBJ2-5; 8 bases match TRBD2. This CDR3 has 16 amino acids. Unmatched junction bases numbered 10, after V lost 2 bases and J lost 5 bases. Germline loops: CDR1 MGHDK, CDR2 SYGVNS. CDR3 nucleotide sequence: TGTGCCAGCAGTGAAGAGGGAGCGGGGGCGGGGGAGACCCAGTACTTC. This translates into CASSEEGAGAGETQYF.

This rearrangement joins TRBV19 to TRBJ2-4; 7 bases are a match to TRBD1. CDR1 and CDR2 (germline): LNHDA, SQIVND (reference sequence). Trimming removed 5 bases from V and 6 bases from J; junction bases left unmatched: 4. The length of the CDR3 is 13 residues. CDR3 loop: CASSGQAVNIQYF. The CDR3 DNA follows: TGTGCCAGTAGTGGACAGGCCGTAAACATTCAGTACTTC.

The chain carries TRBV27 and TRBJ2-7, with D tentatively TRBD2 (6 bases). Trimming removed 4 bases at V and 4 bases at J, with 20 bases between. The CDR3 covers 16 residues. Looked up from germline, CDR1 is MNHEY and CDR2 is SMNVEV (reference sequence). The CDR3 nucleotides read TGTGCCAGCAGTTGGGGGTTGACTAGTAAGGCTTACGAGCAGTACTTC. Translating gives CASSWGLTSKAYEQYF.

V is TRBV6-5 and J is TRBJ2-1; the match to TRBD2 covers 7 bases. The trim removed 4 bases at V and 10 bases at J, leaving 4 bases unmatched. This CDR3 spans 12 amino acids. Germline lookup yields CDR1 MNHEY and CDR2 SVGAGI. DNA of the CDR3: TGTGCCAGCAGTTCTTATAGCGGGGAGCAGTTCTTC. Its protein is CASSSYSGEQFF.

This clone was seen at least ten times. This chain connects TRBV5-1 to TRBJ1-3; weak D call: TRBD1 (5 bases). V shed 3 bases and J shed 1 base, with 17 bases lying between them. CDR3 size: 17 residues. CDR1 SGHRS and CDR2 YFSETQ come from the germline V gene. CDR3 amino acids: CASSSTVYGPSGNTIYF. CDR3 coding DNA: TGCGCCAGCAGCTCGACAGTTTATGGCCCTTCTGGAAACACCATATATTTT.